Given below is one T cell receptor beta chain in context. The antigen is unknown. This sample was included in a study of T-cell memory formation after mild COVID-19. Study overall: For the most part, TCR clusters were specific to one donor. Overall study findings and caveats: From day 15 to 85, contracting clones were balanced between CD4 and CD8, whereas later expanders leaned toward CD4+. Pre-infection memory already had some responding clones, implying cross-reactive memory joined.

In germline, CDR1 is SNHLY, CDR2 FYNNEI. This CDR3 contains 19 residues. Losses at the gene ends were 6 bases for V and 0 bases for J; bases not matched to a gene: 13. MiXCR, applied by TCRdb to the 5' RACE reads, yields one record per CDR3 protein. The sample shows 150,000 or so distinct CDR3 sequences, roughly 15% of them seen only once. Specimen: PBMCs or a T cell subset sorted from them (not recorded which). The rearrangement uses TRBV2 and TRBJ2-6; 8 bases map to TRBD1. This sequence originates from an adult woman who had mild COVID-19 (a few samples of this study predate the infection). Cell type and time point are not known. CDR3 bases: TGTGCCAGCAGCCAAGACAGGGGTCCACCCTTCTCTGGGGCCAACGTCCTGACTTTC. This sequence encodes CASSQDRGPPFSGANVLTF.